What follows describes a single T cell receptor beta chain. Antigen specificity is unknown. This specimen comes from a study of cytomegalovirus exposure and HLA in healthy donors. At the level of the study: The Caucasian-associated ancestry cluster held 65% to 90% of a few hundred genotyped donors.

Study-level findings and limits: According to the study, roughly 160 TCR beta chains were cytomegalovirus-associated.

Primers included in the PCR were 60 Vbeta and 13 Jbeta primers. Sequencing was performed with immunoSEQ multiplex PCR; in TCRdb, only in-frame clones are kept and a portion is missing. The table includes under 95,000 clones, around 79% detected once. The sequence derives from a woman aged 40-49 years in good health and CMV-seropositive. The sequenced material came from PBMCs.

CDR3 DNA sequence: TGTGCCAGCAGACCGTGGGGACAAACGAACACTGAAGCTTTCTTT. Protein: CASRPWGQTNTEAFF. The chain links TRBV7-6 to TRBJ1-1, with TRBD1 as a possible D gene (6 bases). V gave up 6 bases and J gave up 1 base, with 15 bases separating them. Germline assignment: CDR1 SGHVS and CDR2 FNYEAQ. The CDR3 has 15 amino acids.